The 16 T cell receptor beta chains below all came from one sample that was sequenced in a study of T cell clonality in common variable immunodeficiency. The data were produced by immunoSEQ multiplex PCR, yet TCRdb's version contains in-frame clones alone and is incomplete. This sample comprises 25,000 to 35,000 clones, none seen once only. These receptors lack a known antigen. Study results and caveats: In common variable immunodeficiency, TCR beta chains reportedly carried fewer deletions and N-nucleotide insertions.

Sequencing was carried out using peripheral blood mononuclear cells. Receptors were obtained from a human donor with common variable immunodeficiency.

This clone was picked up a small number of times. The CDR3 extends 3 residues past the end of the read, so its final part is completed from the germline J gene. The chain uses TRBV6-1 and TRBJ2-5; 8 positions match TRBD2. Per germline, CDR1 MNHNS and CDR2 SASEGT. The CDR3 totals 16 residues. V shed 2 bases, J shed 5 bases, and the junction held 10 bases outside the gene matches. CDR3: CASSEPPGGGLETQYF. Partial CDR3 DNA: TGTGCCAGCAGTGAACCCCCCGGGGGGGGTCTGGAGACC.

This clone was recorded a few times. The CDR3 is cut off 3 residues early in the read; its end comes from the germline J gene. The chain uses TRBV7-2 and TRBJ1-1; possibly TRBD1 for D (6 bases). The CDR3 consists of 15 residues. Trimming removed 3 bases from V and 0 bases from J, with 11 bases in between. Germline assignment: CDR1 SGHTA and CDR2 FQGNSA. The CDR3: CASSLTGVMNTEAFF. Partial CDR3 DNA: TGTGCCAGCAGCTTGACAGGAGTCATGAACACTGAA.

Details on this clone: The read terminates 3 residues ahead of where the CDR3 ends, so the germline J gene completes it. The chain joins TRBV19 to TRBJ2-1; perhaps D is TRBD1 or TRBD2 (5 bases each). Trimming removed 5 bases from V and 4 bases from J, with 15 bases in between. The CDR3 sequence is 15 residues long. CDR1 is LNHDA and CDR2 is SQIVND in the germline V gene (reference sequence). The CDR3 DNA, read in part, is TGTGCCAGTAGTCGGGTCGGCGAGGGGTACAATGAG. It yields the protein CASSRVGEGYNE. The whole CDR3 sequence is CASSRVGEGYNEQFF.

This clone was seen more than once but under ten times. The sequence runs out 3 residues before the end of the CDR3; the remainder is reconstructed from the germline J gene. The V call is TRBV2, the J call TRBJ2-5; D remains ambiguous. This CDR3 spans 11 amino acids. CDR1 SNHLY and CDR2 FYNNEI come from the germline V gene. Trimming took off 7 bases at V and 3 bases at J, with 6 bases between the two ends. CDR3 sequence reads: CASMAEETQYF. The DNA read from the CDR3 is TGTGCCAGCATGGCAGAAGAGACC.

At least ten counts were recorded for this clone. The read terminates 3 residues ahead of where the CDR3 ends, so the germline J gene completes it. The V and J genes are TRBV20-1 and TRBJ1-3, with D maybe TRBD1 (6 bases). V was clipped by 5 bases and J by 1 base, with 12 bases between them. The CDR3 consists of 14 residues. Germline V gives CDR1 DFQATT, CDR2 SNEGSKA (reference sequence). CDR3 DNA (partial): TGCAGTGCTGGCCACACAGGGTCTGGAAACACC. It translates to CSAGHTGSGNT. The CDR3 as a whole reads CSAGHTGSGNTIYF.

This clone was counted between two and nine times. Read coverage stops 3 residues before the CDR3 terminus; the germline J gene supplies the remainder. J is TRBJ2-5 and V is TRBV2, with TRBD2 matching over 10 bases. V trimming: 6 bases; J trimming: 1 base; junction bases outside the gene matches: 5. The CDR3 covers 15 residues. The germline gives CDR1 SNHLY, CDR2 FYNNEI. Here the CDR3 reads CASRASGGFQETQYF. The CDR3 DNA, read in part, is TGTGCCAGCAGGGCTAGCGGGGGATTCCAAGAGACC.

This clone was counted many times. At one of its ends the junction is not consistent with the germline gene, which may arise from a read error. The read terminates 3 residues before the CDR3 end, so the remaining end is supplied by the germline J gene. This sequence joins TRBV4-2 and TRBJ1-5; unclear D gene. Germline lookup yields CDR1 LGHNA and CDR2 YNFKEQ. The CDR3 extends over 14 amino acids. CDR3 residues: CASSQDGRNQPQHF. The sequenced CDR3 bases are TGCGCCAGCAGCCAAGACGGCAGGAATCAGCCC.

This clone was seen repeatedly, ten times or more. The covered CDR3 bases are TGCGCCAGCAGCTCACCGGACAGGGTCGGGGGC. This sequence encodes CASSSPDRVGG. Given in full, the CDR3 is CASSSPDRVGGYTF. The chain recombines TRBV5-1 with TRBJ1-2; 8 nucleotides align to TRBD1. The read ends 3 residues before the CDR3 terminus; that terminus is restored from the germline J gene. From germline, CDR1 is SGHRS and CDR2 YFSETQ. CDR3 length equals 14 residues.

This clone has ten or more counts. Read sequence stops 3 residues before the CDR3 end, and the germline J gene provides the missing end. V is TRBV20-1 and J is TRBJ1-1, with 8 bases aligning to TRBD1. The CDR3 contains 13 residues. CDR1 is DFQATT and CDR2 is SNEGSKA in the germline V gene (reference sequence). The CDR3 here is CSARVQGALEAFF. Partial CDR3 DNA: TGCAGTGCTAGAGTCCAGGGGGCATTGGAA.

This clone was recorded a few times. The sequence runs out 3 residues before the end of the CDR3; the remainder is reconstructed from the germline J gene. The rearrangement joins TRBV11-3 to TRBJ2-7; D gene unclear. Trimming took 5 bases from V and 0 from J, leaving 14 bases between them. Germline V gene data show CDR1 as SGHNT and CDR2 as YENEEA. The CDR3 length is 15 residues. The CDR3 is CASSPSAAISYEQYF. The CDR3 DNA, read in part, is TGTGCCAGCAGCCCCTCCGCCGCTATCTCCTACGAG. Using reference TRBV11-3 and TRBJ2-7 for the parts outside the CDR3, the full variable domain is EAGVVQSPRYKIIEKKQPVAFWCNPISGHNTLYWYLQNLGQGPELLIRYENEEAVDDSQLPKDRFSAERLKGVDSTLKIQPAELGDSAVYLCASSPSAAISYEQYFGPGTRLTVT.

As concerns this clone: The CDR3 end is not reached by the read, which stops 3 residues before it; the germline J gene fills it in. The V gene is TRBV2, the J gene TRBJ1-2; D is ambiguous. The CDR3 is 10 amino acids. Germline assignment: CDR1 SNHLY and CDR2 FYNNEI. Partial CDR3 DNA: TGTGCCAGCCGGGGTGGCGGC. Translated, it gives CASRGGG. The full CDR3 reads CASRGGGYTF.

As concerns this clone: With the read ending 3 residues before the CDR3 end, the germline J gene is used to fill in that end. In the same sample, other DNA sequences code for this CDR3. J is TRBJ1-4 and V is TRBV2, with a tentative D call TRBD1 (6 bases). Trimming took 6 bases from V and 0 from J, leaving 8 bases between them. CDR1 and CDR2 from the germline V gene are SNHLY and FYNNEI. The CDR3 is 14 amino acids. The CDR3 DNA, read in part, is TGTGCCAGCAGGGACAGTTCAACTAATGAAAAA. It is translated as CASRDSSTNEK. Given in full, the CDR3 is CASRDSSTNEKLFF.

In its sample, this clone was seen a few times. The CDR3 is cut off 3 residues early in the read; its end comes from the germline J gene. The chain uses TRBV7-8 and TRBJ1-6; D gene unclear. V was pared by 5 bases and J by 10 bases, with 9 bases between. The CDR3 is 12 amino acids. The V gene's germline CDR1 is SGHVS and CDR2 FQNEAQ. The sequenced CDR3 bases are TGTGCCAGCAGCCCCCCCGGGTCACCC. Translated: CASSPPGSP. The whole CDR3 sequence reads CASSPPGSPLHF.

A remark on this clone: The read ends 3 residues shy of where the CDR3 ends; the end is completed using the germline J gene. The V gene is TRBV7-2, the J gene TRBJ1-4; D may be TRBD1 (5 bases). The CDR3 has 14 residues. The V gene lost 0 bases and the J gene lost 8 bases, with 10 bases spanning the gap. Germline CDR1 and CDR2: SGHTA and FQGNSA. The DNA read from the CDR3 is TGTGCCAGCAGCTTAGCAGGGGTTGGGGAAAAA. It yields the protein CASSLAGVGEK. The full CDR3 sequence reads CASSLAGVGEKLFF.

As to this clone: Sequencing ends 3 residues short of the CDR3 end; the germline J gene provides the rest. This chain connects TRBV13 to TRBJ2-1; 15 bases agree with TRBD2. CDR1 and CDR2 (germline): PRHDT, FYEKMQ (reference sequence). With V trimmed by 6 bases and J by 8 bases, 5 bases remained unmatched. The CDR3 spans 15 residues. The part of the CDR3 DNA that was read is TGTGCCAGCAGTTGGACTAGCGGGGGGGGCGATGAG. Its translation is CASSWTSGGGDE. The entire CDR3 reads CASSWTSGGGDEQFF.

Concerning this clone itself: Read coverage stops 3 residues before the CDR3 terminus; the germline J gene supplies the remainder. The V and J genes are TRBV7-8 and TRBJ1-2; 8 bases are shared with TRBD1. Germline V gene data show CDR1 as SGHVS and CDR2 as FQNEAQ. The trim removed 5 bases at V and 6 bases at J, leaving 8 bases unmatched. The CDR3 has 14 residues. CDR3 bases read: TGTGCCAGCAGCCCCGGGACAGGCTCACATGGC. Protein: CASSPGTGSHG. In full, the CDR3 reads CASSPGTGSHGYTF.